What follows are 14 T cell receptor beta chains derived from one specimen sequenced in a study of OX40 agonist ivuxolimab in advanced cancers. Some clones are missing from TCRdb's copy, which holds only in-frame ones; the method was immunoSEQ multiplex PCR. The sample records 65,000 to 85,000 clones, approximately 85% being singletons. The sequencing here drew on CD4+ or CD8+ T cells sorted from blood, taken in a trial of the OX40 agonist ivuxolimab. These TCRs come from an adult with an advanced solid tumor such as melanoma, head and neck, liver or kidney cancer.

This clone was detected only once. The chain employs TRBV6-6 and TRBJ2-7; TRBD1 aligns across 9 bases. V shed 0 bases, J shed 7 bases, and the junction held 7 bases outside the gene matches. The CDR3 has 15 residues. Germline V gives CDR1 MNHNY, CDR2 SVGAGI (reference sequence). Here the CDR3 reads CASSYSDRGSSEQYF. The CDR3 nucleotides read TGTGCCAGCAGTTACTCTGACAGGGGGAGCAGTGAGCAGTACTTC.

This rearrangement joins TRBV15 to TRBJ1-1; 7 positions agree with TRBD1. V lost 4 bases, J lost 3 bases, and 8 bases stayed unmatched. This CDR3 region has 15 residues. CDR1 and CDR2 (germline): LNHNV, YYDKDF (reference sequence). The CDR3 DNA is TGTGCCACCAGCACCCAGACAGGGAGAGACACTGAAGCTTTCTTT. Translated, it gives CATSTQTGRDTEAFF.

The chain carries TRBV5-1 and TRBJ2-3, with TRBD1 as a possible D gene (5 bases). This CDR3 contains 15 residues. CDR1 SGHRS and CDR2 YFSETQ come from the germline V gene. V was shortened by 0 bases and J by 2 bases, with 10 bases between the two germline ends. Written as DNA, the CDR3 is TGCGCCAGCAGCTTGGAATCAGGGTCCACAGATACGCAGTATTTT. Translation: CASSLESGSTDTQYF.

Worth noting for this clone: A read error may produce the germline difference seen at one junction end. Different DNA sequences within this sample yield the same CDR3. The chain couples TRBV6-6 to TRBJ2-1, with TRBD2 identical over 7 bases. The CDR3 covers 16 residues. Germline values: CDR1 MNHNY, CDR2 SVGAGI (reference sequence). The CDR3 DNA reads as TGTGCTAGCAGTTACATGGGTGGACTAGTGAGCGATGAGCAGTTCTTC. Encoded protein: CASSYMGGLVSDEQFF.

CDR3 DNA: TGTGCCAGCAGTCGCGGCGGCAGTGGGACAGATACGCAGTATTTT. This encodes CASSRGGSGTDTQYF. The chain is built from TRBV7-3 and TRBJ2-3; no clear D. Germline V lookup: CDR1 SGHTA, CDR2 FQGTGA. The V end lost 6 bases, the J end lost 3 bases, and 16 bases lay between the germline ends. CDR3 length equals 15 residues.

The rearrangement uses TRBV19 and TRBJ1-1; 10 bases are shared with TRBD1. Germline trimming cut 6 bases from V and 5 bases from J; bases unmatched to any gene: 6. The CDR3 totals 14 residues. CDR1 and CDR2 (germline): LNHDA, SQIVND (reference sequence). The CDR3 DNA reads TGTGCCAGTAGGGAAGACAGGGGGCGAACTGAAGCTTTCTTT. This translates into CASREDRGRTEAFF.

CDR3 amino acids: CASSPLRVGNTEAFF. The DNA for the CDR3 is TGTGCCAGCTCACCCCTGAGGGTTGGGAACACTGAAGCTTTCTTT. The genes are TRBV18 and TRBJ1-1; D is uncertain. With 3 bases removed from V and 1 base from J, the gap between germline ends came to 12 bases. Germline V lookup: CDR1 KGHSH, CDR2 LQKENI. The CDR3 totals 15 residues.

As concerns this clone: The junction differs from germline at one of its ends, possibly a read error. Different DNA sequences within this sample yield the same CDR3. The chain joins TRBV30 to TRBJ1-3, with D possibly TRBD1 on 6 matching bases. The length of the CDR3 is 14 residues. Per germline, CDR1 GTSNPN and CDR2 SVGIG (reference sequence). The CDR3 bases are TGTGCCTGGAAACAGGGAAACTCTGGAAACACCATATACTTT. Its protein product is CAWKQGNSGNTIYF.

The table lists this clone with a count of one. This rearrangement joins TRBV7-9 to TRBJ1-4, with 11 positions matching TRBD1. Germline CDR1 reads SEHNR; CDR2 reads FQNEAQ (reference sequence). J was trimmed by 8 bases and V by 5 bases; bases with no gene match: 7. The CDR3 length is 15 residues. The chain's CDR3 is CASSGGQGEGEKLFF. Written as DNA, the CDR3 is TGTGCCAGCAGCGGGGGACAGGGGGAGGGAGAAAAACTGTTTTTT.

This sequence joins TRBV7-2 and TRBJ1-2; TRBD1 agrees at 8 bases. This CDR3 region has 15 residues. The germline V gene has CDR1 SGHTA and CDR2 FQGNSA. V lost 5 bases to trimming and J lost 1 base; unmatched junction nucleotides: 6. CDR3 amino acids: CASSRPGQVNYGYTF. In DNA, the CDR3 is TGTGCCAGCAGCAGACCGGGACAGGTTAACTATGGCTACACCTTC. Filled out from reference TRBV7-2 and TRBJ1-2, the complete variable domain reads GAGVSQSPSNKVTEKGKDVELRCDPISGHTALYWYRQSLGQGLEFLIYFQGNSAPDKSGLPSDRFSAERTGGSVSTLTIQRTQQEDSAVYLCASSRPGQVNYGYTFGSGTRLTVV.

This clone is a singleton in its sample. J is TRBJ2-1 and V is TRBV5-1; a possible D gene is TRBD1 (5 bases). V lost 2 bases and J lost 8, with 17 bases in between. CDR1 and CDR2 from the germline V gene are SGHRS and YFSETQ. CDR3 size: 15 residues. This CDR3 reads CASSLDRPSVDEQFF. Here the CDR3 DNA reads TGCGCCAGCAGCTTAGACAGACCATCCGTGGATGAGCAGTTCTTC.

For this clone: Germline and junction disagree at one end, which may indicate a read error. The genes are TRBV7-9 and TRBJ2-3; D might be TRBD1 (5 bases). Germline V CDR1 and CDR2: SEHNR, FQNEAQ (reference sequence). The CDR3 is 12 residues long. The chain's CDR3 is CASSLDTNTQYF. In nucleotides, the CDR3 is TGTGCCAGCAGCTTGGACACAAATACGCAGTATTTT.

A single count supports this clone. The chain has TRBV5-8 and TRBJ1-1; D is perhaps TRBD1 (5 bases). Trimming pared 0 bases from V and 0 bases from J, leaving 12 bases between. This CDR3 has 16 residues. The germline V gene encodes CDR1 SGHTS and CDR2 YDEGEE. This chain's CDR3 is CASSLVGGTVNTEAFF. The CDR3 DNA reads as TGTGCCAGCAGCTTGGTTGGAGGGACGGTGAACACTGAAGCTTTCTTT.

This chain uses TRBV5-1 with TRBJ1-4; perhaps TRBD1 as D (5 bases). In germline, CDR1 is SGHRS, CDR2 YFSETQ. Trimming stripped 4 bases from V and 3 bases from J, with 16 bases between. The CDR3 is made up of 16 amino acids. The CDR3 DNA is TGCGCCAGCAGCCTCGAGGCGAGGGGTCCTAATGAAAAACTGTTTTTT. This encodes CASSLEARGPNEKLFF.